This TCR beta chain was captured by sequencing in a study of neurological immune-mediated disorders. Study conclusions and caveats: The expanded clones of different subjects shared no CDR3 amino acid sequences (suggesting private repertoires in all groups).

Time point indicated: technical triplicate 3. A total of 2 million PBMCs stored at -80 degrees C provided the unsorted libraries. From the 5' RACE reads, TCRdb called clonotypes with MiXCR, one entry per CDR3 protein. The table includes about 42,000 distinct CDR3 sequences, around a fifth detected once. This CDR3 region has 14 residues. Trimming took off 4 bases at V and 10 bases at J, with 15 bases between the two ends. Germline assignment: CDR1 SGHRS and CDR2 YFSETQ. This clonotype was seen many times. The antigen is not known. The V and J genes are TRBV5-1 and TRBJ1-6; no clear D. This receptor was taken from a man aged 60 to 75 with HTLV-1-associated myelopathy (HAM/TSP). The sequencing input was PBMCs. DNA for the CDR3: TGCGCCAGCAGCCTACGGGTGGATGAGTCACCCCTCCACTTT. It specifies CASSLRVDESPLHF.